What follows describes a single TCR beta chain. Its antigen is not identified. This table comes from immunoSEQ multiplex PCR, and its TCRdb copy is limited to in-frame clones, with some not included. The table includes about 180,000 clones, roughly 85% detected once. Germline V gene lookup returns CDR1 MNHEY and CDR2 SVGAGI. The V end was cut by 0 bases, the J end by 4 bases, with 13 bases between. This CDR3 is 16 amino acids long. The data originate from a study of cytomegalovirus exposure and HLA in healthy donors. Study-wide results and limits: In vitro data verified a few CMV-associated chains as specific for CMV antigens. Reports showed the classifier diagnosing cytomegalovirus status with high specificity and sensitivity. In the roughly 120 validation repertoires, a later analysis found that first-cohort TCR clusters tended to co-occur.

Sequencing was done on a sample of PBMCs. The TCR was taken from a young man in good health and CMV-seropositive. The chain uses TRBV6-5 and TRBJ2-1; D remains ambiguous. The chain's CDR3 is CASSYSLLLRYNEQFF. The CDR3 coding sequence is TGTGCCAGCAGTTACTCGTTGCTCCTGAGGTACAATGAGCAGTTCTTC.